This TCR beta chain was recovered during a study of PD-L1 blockade in urothelial cancer. Overall study: Most patients, twenty-five of 29, were males with bladder-origin cancer. Individuals in the cohort had been given 0 to 3 earlier chemotherapy regimens. Study-wide results and limits: TCR clonality was measured in pretreatment peripheral blood. Clonality below the median predicted better survival. The study found that durable-benefit patients expanded tumor-associated blood clones more at 3 weeks.

The protocol was immunoSEQ multiplex PCR, while the TCRdb copy is restricted to in-frame clones and leaves out a portion. Found here are more than 95,000 clones, roughly 89% of them singletons; the top ten hold roughly 1.7%. As to this clone: As yet, its antigen is unknown.

Regarding time point: peripheral blood 6 weeks after treatment start. Germline V gene sequence: CDR1 MDHEN, CDR2 SYDVKM. CDR3 length: 14 residues. V gave up 5 bases and J gave up 4 bases; unmatched junction bases: 4. Sequenced material: PBMCs, taken around atezolizumab (anti-PD-L1) treatment. V gene TRBV28 combines with J gene TRBJ2-2, with 7 positions matching TRBD1. The TCR originated in a man between 60 and 75 years old with urothelial cancer. The CDR3 region has the DNA TGTGCCAGCAGTGGGACAGTACTCACCGGGGAGCTGTTTTTT. Translation: CASSGTVLTGELFF.